The clone carrying this TCR beta chain showed up just a few times. Its antigen is not identified. The entry originates in a study of T cells in Graves' hyperthyroidism and ophthalmopathy. In the study overall: Peripheral blood collection took place at initial diagnosis, before any treatment. Study findings and constraints: Ophthalmopathy was distinguished from stable hyperthyroidism by 13 V-J signatures.

Amplification of TCR beta CDR3 regions was performed using RNA transcripts as template. The HTBI set primed first-round TCR CDR3 RT-PCR. TCRdb re-analysed the multiplex PCR reads in MiXCR, keeping a single row per CDR3 protein. The sample includes 500,000 to 750,000 distinct CDR3 sequences, 14% of them seen just once. Diagnoses used clinical symptoms, serum thyroxine and TRAb, thyroid ultrasound and orbital computed tomography. There are 16 residues in the CDR3. Germline CDR1 and CDR2: SEHNR and FQNEAQ (reference sequence). Trimming at V came to 5 bases and at J to 2 bases, leaving 10 bases not matched to a gene.

Material: blood. This chain joins TRBV7-9 and TRBJ2-3; 7 nucleotides align to TRBD2. The origin of this receptor is a woman aged 18-29 years with Graves' ophthalmopathy. CDR3 nucleotides: TGTGCCAGCAGCCGGAGCGGGGCAGGGTTCACAGATACGCAGTATTTT. This sequence encodes CASSRSGAGFTDTQYF.